This T cell receptor beta chain was sequenced during a study of blood T cell repertoires in COVID-19. Overall study: Samples representing acute and convalescent COVID-19 were sourced from the United States, Italy and Spain. Sources were T cells, B-cell-depleted T cells, or PBMCs; the material itself was cDNA or gDNA.

V gave up 4 bases and J gave up 5 bases; unmatched junction bases: 6. CDR3 length equals 15 residues. The V gene's germline CDR1 is SEHNR and CDR2 FQNEAQ (reference sequence). Authors' processing steps: Amplification of reference gene primers was used by the study to estimate nucleated cell counts. This table comes from immunoSEQ multiplex PCR, and its TCRdb copy is limited to in-frame clones, with some not included. That table supplies the V and J calls and clone size; D and trimming were determined from the DNA. The sample lists about 41,000 clones, approximately 82% occurring once. The chain employs TRBV7-9 and TRBJ2-3; 10 nucleotides agree with TRBD1. The sequenced material came from peripheral blood. The clonotype was recovered from an elderly woman with active or convalescent COVID-19. CDR3 coding DNA: TGTGCCAGCAGCTCAAAAGGACAGGGGGTAGATACGCAGTATTTT. Its protein is CASSSKGQGVDTQYF.